Below are 30 T cell receptor beta chains sequenced from a single sample in a study of blood T cell repertoires in COVID-19. The protocol was immunoSEQ multiplex PCR, while the TCRdb copy is restricted to in-frame clones and leaves out a portion. The data show 260,000 or so clones, nearly 90% seen once. The sequencing sample was made of peripheral blood. These receptors came from a human donor in a cohort sampled during active COVID-19.

The V call is TRBV15, the J call TRBJ2-7; a weak D match, TRBD1 (5 bases). In germline, CDR1 is LNHNV, CDR2 YYDKDF (reference sequence). CDR3 length equals 15 residues. V lost 0 bases and J lost 3, with 12 bases in between. CDR3 in amino acids: CATSREWGGHYEQYF. Written as DNA, the CDR3 is TGTGCCACCAGCAGAGAGTGGGGCGGACACTACGAGCAGTACTTC.

The rearrangement links TRBV24-1 to TRBJ1-2; a possible D gene is TRBD1 (6 bases). V was shortened by 2 bases and J by 8 bases, with 14 bases between the two germline ends. The germline CDR1 and CDR2 sequences are KGHDR and SFDVKD. The length of the CDR3 is 14 residues. The CDR3 DNA sequence: TGTGCCACCAGTGATTCGCCGCAGGGGATGGGCTACACCTTC. It codes for CATSDSPQGMGYTF.

The V call is TRBV4-3, the J call TRBJ1-5; 9 bases align to TRBD1. The CDR3 has 14 amino acids. Per germline, CDR1 LGHNA and CDR2 YSLEER. J lost 6 bases, V lost 2 bases, and 2 bases had no gene match. CDR3 sequence (DNA): TGCGCCAGCAGCCAACGACAGGGGGGTCAGCCCCAGCATTTT. This encodes CASSQRQGGQPQHF.

This chain joins TRBV12-3 or TRBV12-4 and TRBJ2-7, with D possibly TRBD2 on 6 matching bases. V was trimmed by 3 bases and J by 6 bases, leaving 12 bases between them. The CDR3 extends over 13 amino acids. The CDR3 protein is CASSFGYGGEQYF. The CDR3 DNA follows: TGTGCCAGCAGTTTCGGATACGGGGGCGAGCAGTACTTC.

A single count supports this clone. The chain joins TRBV4-2 to TRBJ1-1; D is undetermined. Trimming pared 0 bases from V and 2 bases from J, leaving 7 bases between. The CDR3 consists of 14 residues. In germline, CDR1 is LGHNA, CDR2 YNFKEQ. This chain's CDR3 is CASSQEQENTEAFF. For the CDR3, the DNA is TGTGCCAGCAGCCAAGAGCAGGAAAACACTGAAGCTTTCTTT.

The chain uses TRBV9 and TRBJ2-3; TRBD2 aligns across 7 bases. This CDR3 has 16 residues. The ends lost 4 bases at V and 2 bases at J; junction bases unmatched: 10. CDR1 and CDR2 from the germline V gene are SGDLS and YYNGEE. CDR3 nucleotides: TGTGCCAGCAGCCCTGCGGGCGGGAGTATCACAGATACGCAGTATTTT. Its protein is CASSPAGGSITDTQYF.

Comments on this clone: The sample carries other DNA sequences with the same CDR3. CDR3 sequence reads: CASSLGRGTEAFF. DNA of the CDR3: TGTGCCAGCAGCTTGGGCAGGGGAACTGAAGCTTTCTTT. This chain connects TRBV5-6 to TRBJ1-1; weak D call: TRBD1 (6 bases). Trimming pared 0 bases from V and 5 bases from J, leaving 8 bases between. CDR3 length: 13 residues. Germline V gives CDR1 SGHDT, CDR2 YYEEEE. The full variable domain, its missing parts supplied by reference TRBV5-6 and TRBJ1-1, is DAGVTQSPTHLIKTRGQQVTLRCSPKSGHDTVSWYQQALGQGPQFIFQYYEEEERQRGNFPDRFSGHQFPNYSSELNVNALLLGDSALYLCASSLGRGTEAFFGQGTRLTVV.

CDR3 sequence (DNA): TGTGCCAGCAGTCCTAACAGGGAACGGAGGCAGTACACCTTC. This sequence encodes CASSPNRERRQYTF. The chain carries TRBV3-1 (or the pseudogene TRBV3-2) and TRBJ1-2, with D possibly TRBD1 on 6 matching bases. V dropped 6 bases and J dropped 11 bases, with 22 bases sitting between them. CDR3 length equals 14 residues. CDR1 and CDR2 from the germline V gene are LGHDT and YNNKEL (reference sequence).

The rearrangement links TRBV2 to TRBJ2-3; TRBD2 matches 12 bases. CDR3 length equals 15 residues. With 5 bases clipped from V and 5 bases from J, the junction kept 5 bases outside the gene matches. Germline-derived CDR1 and CDR2 are SNHLY and FYNNEI. CDR3 region: CASSRLAGVGDTQYF. The CDR3, as DNA: TGTGCCAGCAGTAGACTAGCGGGAGTTGGAGATACGCAGTATTTT.

The chain joins TRBV19 to TRBJ1-5; D may be TRBD1 (5 bases). Germline V gene data show CDR1 as LNHDA and CDR2 as SQIVND (reference sequence). The ends were cut back, 5 bases at V and 1 base at J, with 12 bases in the middle. The CDR3 runs 15 residues. CDR3 sequence: CASSPQGMSNQPQHF. Here the CDR3 DNA reads TGTGCCAGTAGTCCCCAGGGTATGAGCAATCAGCCCCAGCATTTT.

The chain joins TRBV4-1 to TRBJ2-1; 15 positions agree with TRBD2. CDR1 is MGHRA and CDR2 is YSYEKL in the germline V gene. The CDR3 runs 17 residues. V shed 4 bases and J 5 bases; nucleotides not matched to a gene: 6. CDR3 bases: TGCGCCAGCAGCCTACTGGGACTAGCGGGAGGAAACAATGAGCAGTTCTTC. Protein sequence: CASSLLGLAGGNNEQFF.

This chain links TRBV7-2 with TRBJ1-2; 8 nucleotides agree with TRBD1. Unmatched junction bases numbered 4, after V lost 5 bases and J lost 5 bases. The CDR3 sequence is 13 residues long. Germline V lookup: CDR1 SGHTA, CDR2 FQGNSA. CDR3 loop: CASSPGTGYGYTF. The CDR3 DNA reads as TGTGCCAGCAGCCCGGGGACAGGTTATGGCTACACCTTC.

The chain uses TRBV5-1 and TRBJ1-2; 10 positions match TRBD1. With 0 bases clipped from V and 4 bases from J, the junction kept 3 bases outside the gene matches. The CDR3 has 15 amino acids. Germline V CDR1 and CDR2: SGHRS, YFSETQ. The CDR3 coding sequence is TGCGCCAGCAGCTTGGGGACAGGGGGTGCCTATGGCTACACCTTC. Translated, it gives CASSLGTGGAYGYTF.

The chain carries TRBV12-3 or TRBV12-4 and TRBJ2-7; D is undetermined. Trimming pared 2 bases from V and 7 bases from J, leaving 12 bases between. The CDR3 has 13 amino acids. The DNA of the CDR3 is TGTGCCAGCAGTTTACCCCCTCTCAGGGAGCAGTACTTC. Translated, it gives CASSLPPLREQYF.

The genes are TRBV29-1 and TRBJ1-2; the match to TRBD1 covers 9 bases. Per germline, CDR1 SQVTM and CDR2 ANQGSEA. CDR3 length: 14 residues. Losses at the gene ends were 0 bases for V and 7 bases for J; bases not matched to a gene: 6. The CDR3 DNA follows: TGCAGCGTTGAAGATAGGGACAGGGTGGGTGGCTACACCTTC. The encoded protein is CSVEDRDRVGGYTF.

This chain uses TRBV7-2 with TRBJ1-5; no clear D gene. The CDR3 spans 12 residues. Looked up from germline, CDR1 is SGHTA and CDR2 is FQGNSA. The V gene lost 3 bases and the J gene lost 4 bases, with 4 bases spanning the gap. The CDR3 region is CASSFRNQPQHF. The CDR3 coding sequence is TGTGCCAGCAGCTTCCGTAATCAGCCCCAGCATTTT.

The genes are TRBV24-1 and TRBJ2-7, with TRBD1 identical over 10 bases. This CDR3 has 13 amino acids. Germline CDR1 and CDR2: KGHDR and SFDVKD. Trimming removed 12 bases from V and 1 base from J; junction bases left unmatched: 5. The CDR3 is CASRQGASYEQYF. The CDR3 DNA follows: TGTGCCTCAAGACAGGGGGCTTCCTACGAGCAGTACTTC.

This rearrangement joins TRBV28 to TRBJ2-7; D is perhaps TRBD2 (6 bases). The CDR3 extends over 14 amino acids. Germline assignment: CDR1 MDHEN and CDR2 SYDVKM. V lost 6 bases to trimming and J lost 3 bases, with 15 bases between them. CDR3 amino acids: CASSRGGGVYEQYF. CDR3 DNA: TGTGCCAGCAGCCGCGGAGGAGGGGTCTACGAGCAGTACTTC.

V gene TRBV29-1 combines with J gene TRBJ2-3; 7 positions agree with TRBD1. J gave up 5 bases and V 3 bases, and 8 bases lay outside the gene matches. CDR3 length: 14 amino acids. Germline assignment: CDR1 SQVTM and CDR2 ANQGSEA. The CDR3 loop is CSVERHRGEDTQYF. The CDR3 DNA is TGCAGCGTTGAGAGGCACAGGGGTGAAGATACGCAGTATTTT.

The gene calls are TRBV7-2 and TRBJ2-1; TRBD1 is a possible D gene (7 bases). The CDR3 contains 18 residues. V lost 5 bases, J lost 2 bases, and 22 bases lay in between. The V gene's germline CDR1 is SGHTA and CDR2 FQGNSA. The CDR3: CASSPQGGWRATYNEQFF. The CDR3 bases are TGTGCCAGCAGCCCCCAGGGGGGTTGGCGGGCCACCTACAATGAGCAGTTCTTC. The whole variable domain, remainder taken from reference TRBV7-2 and TRBJ2-1, is GAGVSQSPSNKVTEKGKDVELRCDPISGHTALYWYRQSLGQGLEFLIYFQGNSAPDKSGLPSDRFSAERTGGSVSTLTIQRTQQEDSAVYLCASSPQGGWRATYNEQFFGPGTRLTVL.

A few counts support this clone. The chain recombines TRBV6-6 with TRBJ1-2, with 8 bases identical to TRBD1. Per germline, CDR1 MNHNY and CDR2 SVGAGI (reference sequence). Trimming removed 7 bases from V and 8 bases from J; junction bases left unmatched: 12. The CDR3 runs 14 residues. The CDR3 spells CASNDLGTGVGYTF. The CDR3 DNA follows: TGTGCCAGCAACGATCTTGGGACAGGCGTGGGCTACACCTTC.

The CDR3 DNA reads as TGTGCCAGCAGCACGTCACAAGAGCAGTACTTC. Translation gives CASSTSQEQYF. The V and J genes are TRBV7-2 and TRBJ2-7; D not resolved. V was clipped by 5 bases and J by 7 bases, with 9 bases between them. The CDR3 consists of 11 residues. Germline loops: CDR1 SGHTA, CDR2 FQGNSA.

This clone was seen repeatedly, ten times or more. The J gene is TRBJ2-7, the V gene TRBV7-2; 10 nucleotides align to TRBD2. J was trimmed by 2 bases and V by 1 base; bases with no gene match: 8. From germline, CDR1 is SGHTA and CDR2 FQGNSA. The CDR3 is 17 residues long. The DNA of the CDR3 is TGTGCCAGCAGCTTAGTGAGCGGCAGCGGGAGGGCCTACGAGCAGTACTTC. Its translation: CASSLVSGSGRAYEQYF. Together with reference TRBV7-2 and TRBJ2-7, the CDR3 gives the full variable domain: GAGVSQSPSNKVTEKGKDVELRCDPISGHTALYWYRQSLGQGLEFLIYFQGNSAPDKSGLPSDRFSAERTGGSVSTLTIQRTQQEDSAVYLCASSLVSGSGRAYEQYFGPGTRLTVT.

The chain carries TRBV4-1 and TRBJ2-7; 11 bases are shared with TRBD2. CDR3 length: 16 amino acids. Looked up from germline, CDR1 is MGHRA and CDR2 is YSYEKL. The V gene end was trimmed by 3 bases and the J gene end by 7 bases; junction bases not matched to a gene: 11. As DNA, the CDR3 is TGCGCCAGCAGCCAGGGGGGACTAGCGGACCCCCTGGAGCAGTACTTC. Translating gives CASSQGGLADPLEQYF.

V and J are TRBV2 and TRBJ2-7; possibly TRBD2 for D (5 bases). Trimming shortened V by 8 bases and J by 6 bases, and 20 bases separated the two germline ends. There are 14 residues in the CDR3. Germline V CDR1 and CDR2: SNHLY, FYNNEI. The CDR3 DNA reads as TGTGCCAGCGCCGTGGAGGTGAAGACCGTCGAGCAGTACTTC. It yields the protein CASAVEVKTVEQYF.

This sequence joins TRBV19 and TRBJ1-2, with D maybe TRBD1 (5 bases). Deletions cut 9 bases from V and 0 bases from J, with 17 bases between. The CDR3 is made up of 15 amino acids. Germline V CDR1 and CDR2: LNHDA, SQIVND (reference sequence). The CDR3 DNA follows: TGTGCCAGCCATCACGGCGGGGGAGCTAACTATGGCTACACCTTC. It specifies CASHHGGGANYGYTF.

The CDR3 DNA reads TGTGCCAGCAGTCTAGGCTCCCTCTCTGGAAACACCATATATTTT. Translated: CASSLGSLSGNTIYF. The chain employs TRBV2 and TRBJ1-3, with unresolved D. Germline CDR1 and CDR2: SNHLY and FYNNEI. The CDR3 covers 15 residues. V was clipped by 5 bases and J by 0 bases, with 11 bases between them.

V and J are TRBV5-4 and TRBJ2-7; TRBD2 matches 8 bases. Germline V gene lookup returns CDR1 SGHNT and CDR2 YYREEE (reference sequence). The junction had 15 bases not matched to a gene; V was cut back by 0 bases and J by 4 bases. There are 18 residues in the CDR3. The CDR3 sequence is CASSLAVGLGTFTYEQYF. The CDR3 DNA sequence: TGTGCCAGCAGCTTGGCCGTGGGACTAGGCACCTTCACGTACGAGCAGTACTTC.

V usage is TRBV28 and J usage is TRBJ2-5; 9 nucleotides agree with TRBD2. The junction had 9 bases not matched to a gene; V was cut back by 4 bases and J by 6 bases. CDR3 size: 15 residues. CDR1 and CDR2 (germline): MDHEN, SYDVKM. The CDR3 loop is CASSYRLAVGKTQYF. The CDR3 DNA is TGTGCCAGCAGTTACCGACTAGCGGTAGGAAAGACCCAGTACTTC.

The J gene is TRBJ1-4, the V gene TRBV25-1, with 7 bases identical to TRBD1. The CDR3 sequence is 14 residues long. V trimming: 10 bases; J trimming: 4 bases; junction bases outside the gene matches: 9. Germline values: CDR1 MGHDK, CDR2 SYGVNS. The CDR3 sequence is CANLFRDSNEKLFF. For the CDR3, the DNA is TGTGCCAACCTGTTCCGGGACAGTAATGAAAAACTGTTTTTT.